These T cell receptor beta chains were read from a single sample in a study of tumor and adjacent non-tumor tissue in lung cancer. Using its own MiXCR run on the multiplex PCR reads, TCRdb lists one record per CDR3 protein. The sample contains almost 75,000 distinct CDR3 sequences, roughly 75% of which appear only once. The sample taken for sequencing was distant non-tumor lung tissue. The source is a woman aged 45-60 years with non-small cell lung cancer. CDR3s include the opening cysteine and the closing phenylalanine or tryptophan. Not every row has a clone size; where given, it reads once, few, many or a size class.

v_call: TRBV12-3/TRBV12-4; clone_size: once; j_call: TRBJ2-1; cdr3_aa: CASNFSGRTFEQFF
v_call: TRBV12-3/TRBV12-4; clone_size: many; j_call: TRBJ1-4; cdr3_aa: CASSQGATNEKLFF
v_call: TRBV28; clone_size: -; j_call: TRBJ2-7; cdr3_aa: CATRVASGSYEQYF
v_call: TRBV11-1; clone_size: once; j_call: TRBJ2-5; cdr3_aa: CASSLVGYLETQYF
v_call: TRBV11-2; clone_size: medium-sized; j_call: TRBJ2-1; cdr3_aa: CASSRKGTSGNPNEQFF
v_call: TRBV6-2/TRBV6-3; clone_size: -; j_call: TRBJ1-5; cdr3_aa: CVSSPTQWGYTQPQHF
v_call: TRBV29-1; clone_size: -; j_call: TRBJ1-2; cdr3_aa: CIVVLGHGYTF
v_call: TRBV7-9; clone_size: -; j_call: TRBJ2-5; cdr3_aa: CVSSLGTGDQETQYF
v_call: TRBV5-4; clone_size: many; j_call: TRBJ2-5; cdr3_aa: CASSLVAAPPETQYF
v_call: TRBV10-3; clone_size: -; j_call: TRBJ1-2; cdr3_aa: CAIGEGQGYDYTF
v_call: TRBV20-1; clone_size: many; j_call: TRBJ2-7; cdr3_aa: CSAESPRYYEQYF
v_call: TRBV6-1; clone_size: -; j_call: TRBJ2-1; cdr3_aa: CASSATGAINELFF
v_call: TRBV2; clone_size: -; j_call: TRBJ2-3; cdr3_aa: CANSGAGQTQYF
v_call: TRBV12-3/TRBV12-4; clone_size: many; j_call: TRBJ1-5; cdr3_aa: CASSFPGEQPQHF
v_call: TRBV29-1; clone_size: -; j_call: TRBJ2-3; cdr3_aa: CSFCGVALDTQYF
v_call: TRBV20-1; clone_size: -; j_call: TRBJ1-5; cdr3_aa: CSANPQQGAVQSQHF
v_call: TRBV28; clone_size: -; j_call: TRBJ2-7; cdr3_aa: CASSLPPVNIYEQYF
v_call: TRBV7-9; clone_size: few; j_call: TRBJ2-3; cdr3_aa: CAGSLTSTDTQYF
v_call: TRBV11-2; clone_size: -; j_call: TRBJ1-1; cdr3_aa: CASSLRVSRGDTEASF
v_call: TRBV11-2; clone_size: -; j_call: TRBJ2-1; cdr3_aa: CTSCLMTGTSGPEQFF